Listed below are T cell receptor beta chains from one sample, sequenced in a study of CD8+CD57+ T cells in acquired aplastic anemia. Each CDR3 protein gets one entry after TCRdb re-called the reads with MiXCR. The profile covers some 180,000 distinct CDR3 sequences, with 50% to 65% appearing a single time and approximately 46% taken by the ten largest. Sequencing was performed on sorted CD4+, CD8+, or CD8+CD57+ T cells (not recorded which) from PBMCs. Source of these receptors: a human donor with aplastic anemia. CDR3s include the opening cysteine and the closing phenylalanine or tryptophan. A D gene is named only where the DNA matches it firmly. Clone size is given for some rows only: seen once, a few or many times, or a class if the clone is expanded.

-	TRBV19	TRBD1	TRBJ2-1	TGTGCCAGTAGTCTCGGGACAGGGTGGTTCTTC	CASSLGTGWFF
-	TRBV2	-	TRBJ1-2	TGTGCCAGCAGTGATCCGGGAGGTACAGGGATCGTCGGCTATGGCTACACCTTC	CASSDPGGTGIVGYGYTF
-	TRBV7-9	TRBD1	TRBJ2-7	TGTGCCAGCAGCTTAATGTCTTGGGACAGCGTTAGCGAGCAGTACTTC	CASSLMSWDSVSEQYF
-	TRBV2	-	TRBJ1-1	TGTGCCAGCAGTAAAAACACCTTGAACACTGAAGCTTTCTTT	CASSKNTLNTEAFF
few	TRBV4-3	-	TRBJ1-2	TGCGCCAGCAGCCAAGTCGGGGGGACCAACTATGGCTACACCTTC	CASSQVGGTNYGYTF
-	TRBV5-1	TRBD2	TRBJ2-1	TGCGCCAGCAGCTTAGCCGCAACTAGCGGGAGTTGGAATGAGCAGTTCTTC	CASSLAATSGSWNEQFF
once	TRBV24-1	-	TRBJ1-2	TGTGCCACCAGTGACACGAACGGGGCGTCAGGCTATGGCTACACCTTC	CATSDTNGASGYGYTF
-	TRBV11-3	-	TRBJ2-3	TGTGCCAGCAGCTCGACGATAAAGGGGGAAGGGAGTACGCAGTATTTT	CASSSTIKGEGSTQYF
-	TRBV9	TRBD1	TRBJ1-6	TGTGCCAGCAGCGTAGTAGGGGGCGTAAATTCACCCCTCCACTTT	CASSVVGGVNSPLHF
-	TRBV20-1	-	TRBJ1-4	TGCAGTGCTAGAAGGAACAAAGATGAAAAACTGTTTTTT	CSARRNKDEKLFF
-	TRBV24-1	TRBD2	TRBJ2-1	TGTGCCACCAGTGATCTAGGGGCTAGCGGGAGTCCTGAGCAGTTCTTC	CATSDLGASGSPEQFF
-	TRBV10-3	TRBD1	TRBJ1-5	TGTGCCAGTGGGACAGGGCCGCGCCAGCCCCAGCATTTT	CASGTGPRQPQHF
many	TRBV5-5	-	TRBJ1-3	TGTGCCAGCAGCTTGGTTTCAGGGTTTGCAAACACCATATATTTT	CASSLVSGFANTIYF
-	TRBV27	-	TRBJ1-5	TGTGCCAGCAGTTTATTCTCCATGGGGAACAATCAGCCCCAGCATTTT	CASSLFSMGNNQPQHF
once	TRBV2	-	TRBJ2-6	TGTGCCAGCGGCTACAGGGCCAACGTCCTGACTTTC	CASGYRANVLTF
once	TRBV30	TRBD2	TRBJ2-7	TGTGCCTGGGGGGAGGGTGGGAGCCCCTACGAGCAGTACTTC	CAWGEGGSPYEQYF
-	TRBV5-6	-	TRBJ2-7	TGTGCCAGCAGCTTGGGCGCAGGGTACTACGAGCAGTACTTC	CASSLGAGYYEQYF
-	TRBV24-1	-	TRBJ2-5	TGTGCCACCAGCTGGTCGGGAGCGGTACCAGAGACCCAGTACTTC	CATSWSGAVPETQYF
-	TRBV27	-	TRBJ1-2	TGTGCCAGCAGGGCGCAGACAAGTGGCTACACCTTC	CASRAQTSGYTF
-	TRBV11-2	-	TRBJ1-1	TGTGCCAGCAGCTTAGTCTCCGGGTCGGGCGAAGCTTTCTTT	CASSLVSGSGEAFF
-	TRBV5-1	-	TRBJ1-4	TGCGCCAGCAGCTTGGATGGAACAGGGCATGAAAAACTGTTTTTT	CASSLDGTGHEKLFF
-	TRBV7-9	-	TRBJ2-7	TGTGCCAGCAGCCGCCTAAGCTCCTACGAGCAGTACTTC	CASSRLSSYEQYF
many	TRBV4-1	TRBD2	TRBJ2-1	TGCGCCAGCAGCCAAGAATCCAAGCGGGGGGGCGATGAGCAGTTCTTC	CASSQESKRGGDEQFF
-	TRBV5-1	-	TRBJ2-2	TGCGCCAGCAGCTTGTCGGCAGTCGTCCTAGCCGGGGAGCTGTTTTTT	CASSLSAVVLAGELFF
-	TRBV20-1	TRBD1	TRBJ2-1	TGCAGTGCTAGTGACAGGGGGAATGAGCAGTTCTTC	CSASDRGNEQFF
many	TRBV13	TRBD2	TRBJ2-7	TGTGCCAGCAGCCTCACTAGCGGGATCCACGAGCAGTACTTC	CASSLTSGIHEQYF
-	TRBV20-1	-	TRBJ2-5	TGCAGTGCTCGTGCCGGGAGTAAGGGAGTGACCCAGTACTTC	CSARAGSKGVTQYF
once	TRBV2	-	TRBJ2-3	TGTGCCAGCAGTTCTTCCGGGCCACGCACAGATACGCAGTATTTT	CASSSSGPRTDTQYF
many	TRBV4-1	-	TRBJ2-1	TGCGCCAGCAGCCAAGCCCTCCCGAGTAGCGGAGACTACAATGAGCAGTTCTTC	CASSQALPSSGDYNEQFF
-	TRBV9	TRBD1	TRBJ1-2	TGTGCCAGCAGCGCGGGACCGGGACAGGGATGGGATGGCTACACCTTC	CASSAGPGQGWDGYTF
-	TRBV9	-	TRBJ2-5	TGTGCCAGCAGCTCTCCTTCAGGGTTCCAAGAGACCCAGTACTTC	CASSSPSGFQETQYF
few	TRBV27	-	TRBJ1-2	TGTGCCAGCAGCCCCGAAGGGGCGAGAGGCTACACCTTC	CASSPEGARGYTF
many	TRBV9	-	TRBJ2-4	TGTGCCAGCAGCGCGATCGATGACATTCAGTACTTC	CASSAIDDIQYF
many	TRBV19	-	TRBJ1-2	TGTGCCAGTAAGGTACAGGGCACCTATGGCTACACCTTC	CASKVQGTYGYTF
-	TRBV7-3	-	TRBJ2-7	TGTGCCAGCAGCTTTTCACTACTAGCACCCTCCTACGAGCAGTACTTC	CASSFSLLAPSYEQYF
few	TRBV20-1	-	TRBJ1-6	TGCAGTGCTCGTCGCCCCCTGCCGCGAGGTGATTCACCCCTCCACTTT	CSARRPLPRGDSPLHF
-	TRBV24-1	-	TRBJ1-5	TGTGCCACCAGTGACCCAGCCAGGCCCAATCAGCCCCAGCATTTT	CATSDPARPNQPQHF
-	TRBV29-1	-	TRBJ2-3	TGCAGCGTTGGACTTACCGCTTACACAGATACGCAGTATTTT	CSVGLTAYTDTQYF
few	TRBV24-1	TRBD1	TRBJ1-1	TGTGCCACCAGTGATTCCGATGACAGGGGGCGGTCTGAAGCTTTCTTT	CATSDSDDRGRSEAFF
-	TRBV9	TRBD2	TRBJ2-5	TGTGCCAGCAGCCATCTAGCGGGAGAGGAGACCCAGTACTTC	CASSHLAGEETQYF
few	TRBV3-1	-	TRBJ1-2	TGTGCCAGCAGTCCGGGGGACGTTTATGGCTACACCTTC	CASSPGDVYGYTF
-	TRBV10-3	TRBD2	TRBJ2-7	TGTGCCATCAGGGGCGGGGGATTAGGTGAGCAGTACTTC	CAIRGGGLGEQYF
many	TRBV13	-	TRBJ1-1	TGTGCCAGCAGCTCCCCACAGAACACTGAAGCTTTCTTT	CASSSPQNTEAFF
-	TRBV5-4	TRBD2	TRBJ2-7	TGTGCCAGCAGCTCTACTAGCGGTTTATCCTACGAGCAGTACTTC	CASSSTSGLSYEQYF